This TCR beta chain was obtained from a study of T cells expressing NK-cell markers. Overall study context: The authors derived TCR beta repertoires from sorted CD3+CD56+NKG2C+, CD3+CD56+NKG2C- and CD3+CD56-NKG2C+ T cells. Seven of eight sequenced donors tested HCMV-seropositive; one tested seronegative.

Details on this clonotype: The target antigen is unknown.

TCRdb processed the 5' RACE reads again and assigns one entry to each CDR3 protein, with no DNA. This table lists 300,000 or so distinct CDR3 sequences. Study results and limitations: Dominant NKG2C+ clonotypes accounted for about 1.0-7.0% of CD8+ T cells in over 5 donors. Clones of NKG2C+ T cells that had expanded were of unclear HCMV specificity.

Per germline, CDR1 SQVTM and CDR2 ANQGSEA. The CDR3 contains 13 residues. This rearrangement joins TRBV29-1 to TRBJ2-2; TCRdb's D call of TRBD1 is untestable without DNA. This TCR came from a woman between 18 and 70 years old in good health. Sequences were obtained from blood T cells: a sorted CD56 or NKG2C T cell subset, CD4+ or CD8+ T cells, or bulk PBMC T cells (not recorded which). CDR3 protein: CSVNRGLTGELFF.